This entry concerns a single T cell receptor (beta chain). The V end lost 0 bases, the J end lost 0 bases, and 10 bases lay between the germline ends. CDR1 and CDR2 from the germline V gene are SGDLS and YYNGEE. The CDR3 has 16 residues. Specified time point: patch test 2, 6 weeks after DPC sensitization. Treatment reported: therapeutic diphenylcyclopropenone sensitization with weekly scalp DPC. These data originate in a study of human T cells and chemical hapten exposure. Whole-study context: Patients were given diphenylcyclopropenone on the scalp weekly across the approximately 25-week study.

For the library, individual cDNA molecules each received unique molecular identifiers. In the original workflow: Across samples, TCR counts had a median of about 100,000 and ranged from about 23,224 to 700,000. TCRdb reanalysed the RACE reads using MiXCR and keeps one entry per CDR3 protein. The V and J calls here are based on TCRdb, not the publication. The sample yields some 80,000 distinct CDR3 sequences, approximately 10% seen once. The chain joins TRBV9 to TRBJ1-3, with D maybe TRBD1 (6 bases). The source is a man between 18 and 29 years old with alopecia areata. Some clones in this sample may be carry-over from other donors' samples. The sample was whole blood, taken in connection with sensitization to the hapten diphenylcyclopropenone (DPC). CDR3 nucleotides: TGTGCCAGCAGCGTAGCCCGGGACAACTCTGGAAACACCATATATTTT. It yields the protein CASSVARDNSGNTIYF. Combining the CDR3 with reference TRBV9 and TRBJ1-3 gives the whole variable domain DSGVTQTPKHLITATGQRVTLRCSPRSGDLSVYWYQQSLDQGLQFLIQYYNGEERAKGNILERFSAQQFPDLHSELNLSSLELGDSALYFCASSVARDNSGNTIYFGEGSWLTVV.